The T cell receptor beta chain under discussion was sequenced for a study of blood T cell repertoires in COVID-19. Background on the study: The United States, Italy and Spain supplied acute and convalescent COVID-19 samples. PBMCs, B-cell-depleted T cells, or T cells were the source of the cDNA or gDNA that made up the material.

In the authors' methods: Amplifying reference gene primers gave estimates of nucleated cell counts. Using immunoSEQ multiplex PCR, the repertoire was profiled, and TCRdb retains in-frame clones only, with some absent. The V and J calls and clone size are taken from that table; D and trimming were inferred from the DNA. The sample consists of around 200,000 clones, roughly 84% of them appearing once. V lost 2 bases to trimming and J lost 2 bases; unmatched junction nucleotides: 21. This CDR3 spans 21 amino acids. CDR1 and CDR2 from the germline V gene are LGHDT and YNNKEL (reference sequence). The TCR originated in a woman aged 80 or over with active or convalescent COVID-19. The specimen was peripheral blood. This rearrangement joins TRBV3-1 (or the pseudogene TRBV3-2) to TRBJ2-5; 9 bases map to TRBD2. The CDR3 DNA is TGTGCCAGCAGCCAACCAGGGGGACTAGCTAGTACCCAAACAACTCAAGAGACCCAGTACTTC. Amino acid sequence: CASSQPGGLASTQTTQETQYF.